The rows below give T cell receptor beta chains drawn from one sample of a study of memory CD4+ T cells and cytomegalovirus serostatus. Method: immunoSEQ multiplex PCR; TCRdb's copy keeps in-frame clones and lacks some. The profile covers around 40,000 clones, with 60% to 85% appearing a single time and around 0.77% taken by the ten largest. Sequenced material: memory CD4+ T cells from blood. All receptors come from an adult in good health and CMV-seronegative. Each CDR3 is given with its conserved first and last residue. The D gene is left open where the match is weak. Some rows mark clone size as missing; the rest say once, few, many or name a class of expanded clone.

TRBD1 TRBJ1-2 18 NA TRBV7-2 TGTGCCAGCAGTTTCAGGACAGGCCCTACCGTACCTAACTATGGCTACACCTTC CASSFRTGPTVPNYGYTF
NA TRBJ1-6 16 NA TRBV11-2 TGTGCCAGCAGCTTACGTCAGGGCAGGTCTAATTCACCCCTCCACTTT CASSLRQGRSNSPLHF
NA TRBJ2-3 17 NA TRBV4-1 TGCGCCAGCAGCGTTTATGGACTAGGGGGGGTCACAGATACGCAGTATTTT CASSVYGLGGVTDTQYF
NA TRBJ1-3 15 NA TRBV6-1 TGTGCCAGCAGTGAGGCAGGGAACCCTGGAAACACCATATATTTT CASSEAGNPGNTIYF
NA TRBJ1-1 12 NA TRBV2 TGTGCCAGCAGCGTTCTCGGGACTGAAGCTTTCTTT CASSVLGTEAFF
TRBD2 TRBJ2-1 15 NA TRBV5-1 TGCGCCAGCAGCCTCCCTGGGGGGGACTCGAATGAGCAGTTCTTC CASSLPGGDSNEQFF
NA TRBJ1-1 13 NA TRBV10-1 TGCGCCAGCATGGAGGCAGGGAACACTGAAGCTTTCTTT CASMEAGNTEAFF
TRBD2 TRBJ2-3 15 NA TRBV2 TGTGCCAGCAGTCCTAGCGGGGGGGCTACAGATACGCAGTATTTT CASSPSGGATDTQYF
TRBD1 TRBJ1-6 13 NA TRBV6-5 TGTGCCAGCAGTTTGGGACAGAATTCACCCCTCCACTTT CASSLGQNSPLHF
NA TRBJ2-3 15 NA TRBV2 TGTGCCAGCAGTGGCACTAGGACTGACACAGATACGCAGTATTTT CASSGTRTDTDTQYF
TRBD1 TRBJ1-1 14 NA TRBV30 TGTGCCTGGAGTGCCCTCAGGACAGGGATGAGAGCTTTCTTT CAWSALRTGMRAFF
TRBD1 TRBJ1-2 12 NA TRBV19 TGTGCCAGTGCGGGACAGAACTATGGCTACACCTTC CASAGQNYGYTF
NA TRBJ1-2 13 NA TRBV10-1 TGCGCCAGCAGCCCGAAATTACAATTTGGCTACACCTTC CASSPKLQFGYTF
TRBD1 TRBJ1-1 15 NA TRBV6-6 TGTGCCAGCAGGCATGACAGGGCTGAGAACACTGAAGCTTTCTTT CASRHDRAENTEAFF
NA TRBJ2-5 13 NA TRBV30 TGTGCCTGGAGTGTACCCCCGACAGAGACCCAGTACTTC CAWSVPPTETQYF
NA TRBJ1-5 12 once TRBV6-5 TGTGCCAGCAGCGGCCTTAATCAGCCCCAGCATTTT CASSGLNQPQHF
NA TRBJ2-5 17 once TRBV5-6 TGTGCCAGCAGCTTCTTGGCGCAGACAATTTACCAAGAGACCCAGTACTTC CASSFLAQTIYQETQYF
NA TRBJ1-1 13 few TRBV9 TGTGCCAGCAGCGTAGCTACAGGCACTGAAGCTTTCTTT CASSVATGTEAFF
TRBD1 TRBJ1-4 16 once TRBV11-2 TGTGCCAGCAGCTCGCTACAGGGGGACCCTAATGAAAAACTGTTTTTT CASSSLQGDPNEKLFF
NA TRBJ1-2 15 NA TRBV4-1 TGCGCCAGCAGCCAAGCTGTGAGGGGGAACTATGGCTACACCTTC CASSQAVRGNYGYTF
NA TRBJ1-1 13 NA TRBV7-3 TGTGCCAGCAGCTTAATGGGGGGCACTGAAGCTTTCTTT CASSLMGGTEAFF
NA TRBJ1-4 16 few TRBV14 TGTGCCAGCAGCCAAGATCTTCGGGGGCGCGGTGAAAAACTGTTTTTT CASSQDLRGRGEKLFF